The entry that follows covers one T cell receptor beta chain sequence. Antigen specificity is unknown. Germline CDR1 is SGHTA and CDR2 is FQGNSA. Trimming pared 2 bases from V and 6 bases from J, leaving 14 bases between. The length of the CDR3 is 14 residues. The sample belongs to a study of neurological immune-mediated disorders. General study findings and limits: No sharing of CDR3 amino acid sequences was observed among expanded clones across subjects, suggesting private repertoires in all groups. In HTLV-1-associated myelopathy, TCR clonal expansion was greatest, whereas multiple sclerosis had the least, falling below healthy controls.

A total of 2 million PBMCs stored at -80 degrees C provided the unsorted libraries. With 10-nucleotide random UMIs, 5'RACE was used to make the cDNA. TCRdb re-called the 5' RACE reads with MiXCR, one entry per CDR3 protein. The sample has 40,000 to 55,000 distinct CDR3 sequences, 10% seen once; the top ten hold about 20%. This receptor was obtained from a woman in her thirties or forties with HTLV-1-associated myelopathy (HAM/TSP). This rearrangement joins TRBV7-2 to TRBJ2-7; no clear D. Material: PBMCs. CDR3 loop: CASSLNPPPFEQYF. The DNA for the CDR3 is TGTGCCAGCAGCTTAAATCCTCCCCCATTCGAGCAGTACTTC.